This T cell receptor beta chain was captured in a study of T-cell reconstitution after alpha-beta-depleted transplantation in children. V lost 0 bases and J 9 bases, leaving 15 bases between the germline ends. The CDR3 spans 15 residues. CDR1 and CDR2 from the germline V gene are MNHEY and SVGAGI. Construction of the TCRbeta library involved unique molecular identifiers. Each CDR3 protein gets one entry after TCRdb re-called the PCR reads with MiXCR. The sample has about 370,000 distinct CDR3 sequences; roughly 20% are singletons. This clonotype has a handful of counts. The chain uses TRBV6-5 and TRBJ2-1; TRBD2 is a possible D gene (6 bases). This clonotype was sampled from a human donor who donated a stem cell graft to a child with acute myeloid leukemia. The sample consisted of PBMCs from the stem cell graft donor, taken from the stem cell graft. The CDR3 DNA is TGTGCCAGCAGTTACTCGGACGGGGGAAGGGGTGAGCAGTTCTTC. This encodes CASSYSDGGRGEQFF.